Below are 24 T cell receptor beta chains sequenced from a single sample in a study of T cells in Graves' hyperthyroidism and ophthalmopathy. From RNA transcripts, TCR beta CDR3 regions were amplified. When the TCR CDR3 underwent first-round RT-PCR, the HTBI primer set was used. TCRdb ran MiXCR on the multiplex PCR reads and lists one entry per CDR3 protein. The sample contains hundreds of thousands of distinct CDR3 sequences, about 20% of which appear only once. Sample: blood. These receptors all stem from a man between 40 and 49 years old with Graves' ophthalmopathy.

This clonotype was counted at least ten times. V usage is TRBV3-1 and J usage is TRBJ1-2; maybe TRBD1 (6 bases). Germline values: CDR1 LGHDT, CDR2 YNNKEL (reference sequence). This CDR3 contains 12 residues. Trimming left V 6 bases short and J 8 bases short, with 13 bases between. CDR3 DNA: TGTGCCAGCAGTAAACAGGGTTGGGGCTACACCTTC. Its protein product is CASSKQGWGYTF.

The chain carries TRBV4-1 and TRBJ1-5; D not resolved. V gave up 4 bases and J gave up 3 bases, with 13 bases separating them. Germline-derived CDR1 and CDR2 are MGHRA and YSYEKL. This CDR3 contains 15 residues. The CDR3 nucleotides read TGCGCCAGCAGCCCAGTCCTAAGCTCCAATCAGCCCCAGCATTTT. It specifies CASSPVLSSNQPQHF.

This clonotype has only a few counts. The DNA of the CDR3 is TGTGCCAGCAGCCTTTCTATAAAGACTTACAATGAGCAGTTCTTC. It specifies CASSLSIKTYNEQFF. This chain links TRBV7-2 with TRBJ2-1, with unresolved D. Germline V lookup: CDR1 SGHTA, CDR2 FQGNSA. Deletions cut 5 bases from V and 4 bases from J, with 15 bases between. The CDR3 runs 15 residues.

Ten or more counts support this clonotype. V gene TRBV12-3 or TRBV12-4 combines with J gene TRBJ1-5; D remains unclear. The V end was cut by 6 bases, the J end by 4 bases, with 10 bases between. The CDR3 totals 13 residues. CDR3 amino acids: CASSLGPNQPQHF. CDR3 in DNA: TGTGCCAGCAGCCTGGGTCCAAATCAGCCCCAGCATTTT.

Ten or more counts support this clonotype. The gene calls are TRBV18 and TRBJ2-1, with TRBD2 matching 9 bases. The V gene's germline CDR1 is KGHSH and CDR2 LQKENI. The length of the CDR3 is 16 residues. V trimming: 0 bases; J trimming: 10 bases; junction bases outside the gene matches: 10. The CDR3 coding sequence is TGTGCCAGCTCACCACCATCAGGCGGGGGGGCCAGCGAGCAGTTCTTC. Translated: CASSPPSGGGASEQFF.

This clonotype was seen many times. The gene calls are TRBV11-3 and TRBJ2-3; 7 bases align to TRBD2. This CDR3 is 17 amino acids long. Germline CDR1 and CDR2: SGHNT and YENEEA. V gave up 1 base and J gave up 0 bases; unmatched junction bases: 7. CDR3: CASSLGRAGTSTDTQYF. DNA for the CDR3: TGTGCCAGCAGCTTAGGGAGAGCGGGGACTAGCACAGATACGCAGTATTTT.

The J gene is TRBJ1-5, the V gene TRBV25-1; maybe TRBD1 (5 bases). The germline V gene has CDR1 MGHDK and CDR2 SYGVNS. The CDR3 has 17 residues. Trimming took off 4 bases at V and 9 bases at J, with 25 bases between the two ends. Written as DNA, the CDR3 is TGTGCCAGCAGTGCTTCGTACCAGCAGGGCGGATCAGGGCCCCAGCATTTT. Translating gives CASSASYQQGGSGPQHF. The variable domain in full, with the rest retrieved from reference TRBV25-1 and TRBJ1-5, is EADIYQTPRYLVIGTGKKITLECSQTMGHDKMYWYQQDPGMELHLIHYSYGVNSTEKGDLSSESTVSRIRTEHFPLTLESARPSHTSQYLCASSASYQQGGSGPQHFGDGTRLSIL.

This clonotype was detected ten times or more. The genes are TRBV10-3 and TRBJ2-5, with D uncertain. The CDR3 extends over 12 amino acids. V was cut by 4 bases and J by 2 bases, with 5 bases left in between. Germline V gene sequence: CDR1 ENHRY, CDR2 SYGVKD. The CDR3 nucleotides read TGTGCCATCAGTGGCTCACAAGAGACCCAGTACTTC. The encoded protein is CAISGSQETQYF.

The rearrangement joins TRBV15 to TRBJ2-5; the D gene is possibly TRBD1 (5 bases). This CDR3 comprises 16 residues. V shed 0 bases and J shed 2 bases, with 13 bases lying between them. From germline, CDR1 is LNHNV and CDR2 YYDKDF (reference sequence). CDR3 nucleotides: TGTGCCACCAGCAGAGAGGCAGGGTTGGGGCAAGAGACCCAGTACTTC. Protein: CATSREAGLGQETQYF. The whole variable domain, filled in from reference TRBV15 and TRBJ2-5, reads DAMVIQNPRYQVTQFGKPVTLSCSQTLNHNVMYWYQQKSSQAPKLLFHYYDKDFNNEADTPDNFQSRRPNTSFCFLDIRSPGLGDTAMYLCATSREAGLGQETQYFGPGTRLLVL.

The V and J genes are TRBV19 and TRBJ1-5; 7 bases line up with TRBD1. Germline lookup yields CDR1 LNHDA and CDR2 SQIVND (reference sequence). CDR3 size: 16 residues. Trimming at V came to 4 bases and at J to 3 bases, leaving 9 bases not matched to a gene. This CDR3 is CASSRGDSLYNQPQHF. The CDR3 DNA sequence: TGTGCCAGTAGTAGAGGGGACAGCCTCTACAATCAGCCCCAGCATTTT.

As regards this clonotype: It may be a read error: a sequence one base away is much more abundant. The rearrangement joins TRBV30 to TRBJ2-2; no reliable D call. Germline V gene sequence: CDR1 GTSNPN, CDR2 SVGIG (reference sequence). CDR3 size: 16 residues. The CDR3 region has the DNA TGTGCCTGGAGTTTCAGCGAACCAATCACCCCCTCTGAGCTGGTTTTT. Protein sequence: CAWSFSEPITPSELVF.

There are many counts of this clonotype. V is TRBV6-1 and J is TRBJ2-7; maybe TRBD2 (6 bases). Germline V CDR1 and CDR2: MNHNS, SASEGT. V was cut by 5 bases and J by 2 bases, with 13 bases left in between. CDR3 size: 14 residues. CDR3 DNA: TGTGCCAGCAGTTACGGGGACTCGCCCTACGAGCAGTACTTC. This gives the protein CASSYGDSPYEQYF.

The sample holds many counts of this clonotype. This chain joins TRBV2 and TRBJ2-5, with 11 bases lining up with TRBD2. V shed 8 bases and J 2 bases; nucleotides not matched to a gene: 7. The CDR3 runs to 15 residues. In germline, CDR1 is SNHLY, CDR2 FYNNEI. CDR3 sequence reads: CASYGLAGLQETQYF. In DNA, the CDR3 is TGTGCCAGCTACGGACTAGCGGGTTTACAAGAGACCCAGTACTTC.

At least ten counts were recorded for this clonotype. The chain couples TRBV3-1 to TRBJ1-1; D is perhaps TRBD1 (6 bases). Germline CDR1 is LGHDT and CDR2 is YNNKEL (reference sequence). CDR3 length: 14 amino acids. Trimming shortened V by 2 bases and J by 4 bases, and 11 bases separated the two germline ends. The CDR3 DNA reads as TGTGCCAGCAGCCAACTAGGAGGGGGCACTGAAGCTTTCTTT. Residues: CASSQLGGGTEAFF.

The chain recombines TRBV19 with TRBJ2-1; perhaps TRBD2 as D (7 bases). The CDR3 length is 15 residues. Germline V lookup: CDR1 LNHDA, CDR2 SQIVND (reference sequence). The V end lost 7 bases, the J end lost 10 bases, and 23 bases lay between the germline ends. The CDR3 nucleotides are TGTGCCAGTACTCAAGCGGGACAAAAGCTAAGCGAGCAGTTCTTC. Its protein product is CASTQAGQKLSEQFF. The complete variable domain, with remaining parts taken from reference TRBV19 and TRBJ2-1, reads DGGITQSPKYLFRKEGQNVTLSCEQNLNHDAMYWYRQDPGQGLRLIYYSQIVNDFQKGDIAEGYSVSREKKESFPLTVTSAQKNPTAFYLCASTQAGQKLSEQFFGPGTRLTVL.

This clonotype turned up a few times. The chain's CDR3 is CSARDRGTSQETQYF. The DNA for the CDR3 is TGCAGTGCTAGAGATAGAGGGACTAGCCAAGAGACCCAGTACTTC. The chain employs TRBV20-1 and TRBJ2-5, with 8 bases that match TRBD2. This CDR3 comprises 15 residues. V shed 0 bases and J 1 base; nucleotides not matched to a gene: 4. Germline V CDR1 and CDR2: DFQATT, SNEGSKA (reference sequence).

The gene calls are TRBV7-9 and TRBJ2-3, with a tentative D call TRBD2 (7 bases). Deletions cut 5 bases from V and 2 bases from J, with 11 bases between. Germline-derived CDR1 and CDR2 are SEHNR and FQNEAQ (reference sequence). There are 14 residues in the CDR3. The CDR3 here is CASSQGTITDTQYF. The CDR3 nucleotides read TGTGCCAGCAGCCAGGGGACTATCACAGATACGCAGTATTTT.

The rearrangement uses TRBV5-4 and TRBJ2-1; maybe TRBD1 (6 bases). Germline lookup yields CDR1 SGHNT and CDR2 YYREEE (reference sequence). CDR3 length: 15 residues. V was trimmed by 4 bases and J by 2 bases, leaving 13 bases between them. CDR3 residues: CASSRDGTTYNEQFF. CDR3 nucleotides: TGTGCCAGCAGCCGAGACGGGACAACCTACAATGAGCAGTTCTTC.

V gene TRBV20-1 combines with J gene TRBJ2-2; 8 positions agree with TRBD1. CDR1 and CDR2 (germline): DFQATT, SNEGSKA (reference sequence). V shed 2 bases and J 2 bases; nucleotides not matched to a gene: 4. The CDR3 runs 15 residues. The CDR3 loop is CSARSPGGNTGELFF. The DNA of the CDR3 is TGCAGTGCTAGATCCCCAGGGGGCAACACCGGGGAGCTGTTTTTT.

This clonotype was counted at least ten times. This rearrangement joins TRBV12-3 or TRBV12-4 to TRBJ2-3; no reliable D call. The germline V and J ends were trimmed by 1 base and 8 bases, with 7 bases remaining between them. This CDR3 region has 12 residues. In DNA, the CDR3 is TGTGCCAGCAGTTTAGTCCGAGGTACGCAGTATTTT. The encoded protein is CASSLVRGTQYF.

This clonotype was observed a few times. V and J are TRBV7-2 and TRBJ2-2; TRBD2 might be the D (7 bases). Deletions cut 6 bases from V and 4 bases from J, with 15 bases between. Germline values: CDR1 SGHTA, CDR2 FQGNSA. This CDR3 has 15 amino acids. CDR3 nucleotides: TGTGCCAGCAGTCCAGCCCGGGGGGCCACCGGGGAGCTGTTTTTT. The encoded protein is CASSPARGATGELFF.

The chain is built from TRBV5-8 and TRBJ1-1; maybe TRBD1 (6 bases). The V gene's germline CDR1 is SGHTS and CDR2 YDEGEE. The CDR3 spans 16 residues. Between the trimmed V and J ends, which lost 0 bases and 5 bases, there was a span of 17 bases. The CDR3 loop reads CASSLAYRGRGTEAFF. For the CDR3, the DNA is TGTGCCAGCAGCTTGGCGTATAGGGGGAGAGGGACTGAAGCTTTCTTT.

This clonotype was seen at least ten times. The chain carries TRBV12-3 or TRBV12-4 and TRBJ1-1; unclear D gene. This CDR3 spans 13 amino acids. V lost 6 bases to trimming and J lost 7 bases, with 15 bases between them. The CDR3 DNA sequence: TGTGCCAGCAGCCGGGCTAGGGCTGGTGAAGCTTTCTTT. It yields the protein CASSRARAGEAFF.

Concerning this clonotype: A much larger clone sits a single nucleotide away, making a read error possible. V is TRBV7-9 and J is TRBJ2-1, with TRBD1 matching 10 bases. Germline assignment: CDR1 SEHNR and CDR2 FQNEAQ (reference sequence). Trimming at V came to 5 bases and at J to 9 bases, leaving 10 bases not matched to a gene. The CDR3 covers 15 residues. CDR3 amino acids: CASSHPGTGVGEQFF. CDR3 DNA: TGTGCCAGCAGCCACCCCGGGACAGGGGTGGGTGAGCAGTTCTTC.